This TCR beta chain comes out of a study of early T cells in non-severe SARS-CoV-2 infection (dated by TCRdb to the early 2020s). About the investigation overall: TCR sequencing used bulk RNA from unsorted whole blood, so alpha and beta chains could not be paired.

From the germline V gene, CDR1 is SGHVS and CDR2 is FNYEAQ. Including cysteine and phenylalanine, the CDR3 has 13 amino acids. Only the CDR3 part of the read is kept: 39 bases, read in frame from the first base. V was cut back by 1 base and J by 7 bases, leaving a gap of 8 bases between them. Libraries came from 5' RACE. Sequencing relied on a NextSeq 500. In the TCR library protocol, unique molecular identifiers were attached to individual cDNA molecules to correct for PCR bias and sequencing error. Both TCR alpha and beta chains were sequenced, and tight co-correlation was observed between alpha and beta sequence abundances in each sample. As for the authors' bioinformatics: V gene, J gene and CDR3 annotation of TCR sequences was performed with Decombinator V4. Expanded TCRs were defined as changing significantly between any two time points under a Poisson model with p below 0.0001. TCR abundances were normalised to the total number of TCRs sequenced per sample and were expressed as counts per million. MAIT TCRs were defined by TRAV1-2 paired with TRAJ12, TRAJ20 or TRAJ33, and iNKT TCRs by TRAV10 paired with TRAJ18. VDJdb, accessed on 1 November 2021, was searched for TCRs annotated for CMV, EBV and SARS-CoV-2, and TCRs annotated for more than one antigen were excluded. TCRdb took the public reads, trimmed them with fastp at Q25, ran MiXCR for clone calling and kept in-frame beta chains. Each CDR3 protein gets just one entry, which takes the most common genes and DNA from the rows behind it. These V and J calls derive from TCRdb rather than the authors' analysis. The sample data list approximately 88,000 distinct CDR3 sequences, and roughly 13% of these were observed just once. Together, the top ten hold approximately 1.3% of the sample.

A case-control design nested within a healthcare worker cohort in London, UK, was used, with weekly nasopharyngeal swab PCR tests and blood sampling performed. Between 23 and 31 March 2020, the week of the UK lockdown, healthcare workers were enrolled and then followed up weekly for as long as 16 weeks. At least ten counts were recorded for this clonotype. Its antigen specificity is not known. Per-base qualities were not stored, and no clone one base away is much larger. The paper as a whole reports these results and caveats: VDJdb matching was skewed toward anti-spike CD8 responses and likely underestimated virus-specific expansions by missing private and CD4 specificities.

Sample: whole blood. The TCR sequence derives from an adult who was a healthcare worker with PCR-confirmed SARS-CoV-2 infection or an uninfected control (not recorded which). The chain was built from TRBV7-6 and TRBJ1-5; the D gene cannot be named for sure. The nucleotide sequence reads TGTGCCAGCAGCTTAGATAGGGTCCAGCCCCAGCATTTT. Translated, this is CASSLDRVQPQHF.